What follows are 10 T cell receptor beta chains derived from one specimen sequenced in a study of T cell responses to AZD1222 COVID-19 vaccine. Measured with immunoSEQ multiplex PCR; TCRdb has only the in-frame clones, and not every one. Found here are about 150,000 clones, 85% to 90% of them singletons; the top ten hold about 9%. The sequences come from peripheral blood, collected 28 days after the second AZD1222 dose. Every receptor here comes from an adult who received the AZD1222 COVID-19 vaccine.

This clone was found a few times. The J gene is TRBJ2-1, the V gene TRBV6-1, with D perhaps matching TRBD1 (7 bases). The CDR3 runs to 14 residues. Germline V lookup: CDR1 MNHNS, CDR2 SASEGT. The V end lost 2 bases, the J end lost 8 bases, and 13 bases lay between the germline ends. The CDR3 sequence is CASSEQGGGHEQFF. The CDR3 region has the DNA TGTGCCAGCAGTGAACAGGGGGGAGGCCATGAGCAGTTCTTC.

The V call is TRBV19, the J call TRBJ2-2; D gene ambiguous. The germline V gene has CDR1 LNHDA and CDR2 SQIVND (reference sequence). Trimming shortened V by 5 bases and J by 10 bases, and 14 bases separated the two germline ends. This CDR3 has 13 amino acids. CDR3 sequence reads: CASSPPGFLELFF. In nucleotides, the CDR3 is TGTGCCAGTAGTCCACCTGGGTTCCTGGAGCTGTTTTTT.

The J gene is TRBJ1-5, the V gene TRBV9; D possibly corresponds to TRBD1 (6 bases). Germline V CDR1 and CDR2: SGDLS, YYNGEE. The CDR3 loop spans 15 amino acids. V was cut by 5 bases and J by 0 bases, with 12 bases left in between. The CDR3, as DNA: TGTGCCAGCAGTCAGGGGCTTGGTAGCAATCAGCCCCAGCATTTT. This translates into CASSQGLGSNQPQHF. The full variable domain, its missing parts supplied by reference TRBV9 and TRBJ1-5, is DSGVTQTPKHLITATGQRVTLRCSPRSGDLSVYWYQQSLDQGLQFLIQYYNGEERAKGNILERFSAQQFPDLHSELNLSSLELGDSALYFCASSQGLGSNQPQHFGDGTRLSIL.

The chain employs TRBV5-1 and TRBJ2-7; either TRBD1 or TRBD2 may fit D (5 bases each). The CDR3 sequence is 15 residues long. Germline loops: CDR1 SGHRS, CDR2 YFSETQ. Trimming took 4 bases from V and 1 from J, leaving 15 bases between them. The CDR3 is CASSGSRGGSYEQYF. Written as DNA, the CDR3 is TGCGCCAGCAGCGGGAGTAGGGGTGGTTCCTACGAGCAGTACTTC.

The V call is TRBV7-3, the J call TRBJ2-7; D may be TRBD2 (6 bases). The V gene's germline CDR1 is SGHTA and CDR2 FQGTGA. The CDR3 is 14 residues long. V was shortened by 4 bases and J by 3 bases, with 13 bases between the two germline ends. CDR3 protein: CASSSGGIGYEQYF. The CDR3 DNA follows: TGTGCCAGCAGCTCTGGCGGGATTGGCTACGAGCAGTACTTC.

The rearrangement uses TRBV7-2 and TRBJ2-1; D perhaps matches TRBD2 (6 bases). The CDR3 length is 16 residues. The V gene lost 6 bases and the J gene lost 2 bases, with 17 bases spanning the gap. Per the germline V gene, CDR1 is SGHTA and CDR2 is FQGNSA. The CDR3: CASRGIRGIAYNEQFF. DNA of the CDR3: TGTGCCAGCAGGGGGATACGGGGGATAGCCTACAATGAGCAGTTCTTC. The full variable domain, its missing parts supplied by reference TRBV7-2 and TRBJ2-1, is GAGVSQSPSNKVTEKGKDVELRCDPISGHTALYWYRQSLGQGLEFLIYFQGNSAPDKSGLPSDRFSAERTGGSVSTLTIQRTQQEDSAVYLCASRGIRGIAYNEQFFGPGTRLTVL.

The rearrangement uses TRBV15 and TRBJ2-3, with TRBD2 matching over 11 bases. V shed 0 bases, J shed 4 bases, and the junction held 3 bases outside the gene matches. This CDR3 has 16 amino acids. Per germline, CDR1 LNHNV and CDR2 YYDKDF (reference sequence). CDR3 DNA sequence: TGTGCCACCAGCAGAGACCTAGCGGGAGGCGCAGATACGCAGTATTTT. It specifies CATSRDLAGGADTQYF. Variable domain in full (rest from reference TRBV15 and TRBJ2-3): DAMVIQNPRYQVTQFGKPVTLSCSQTLNHNVMYWYQQKSSQAPKLLFHYYDKDFNNEADTPDNFQSRRPNTSFCFLDIRSPGLGDTAMYLCATSRDLAGGADTQYFGPGTRLTVL.

The rearrangement links TRBV5-4 to TRBJ1-2, with D maybe TRBD1 (6 bases). The CDR3 runs to 14 residues. Germline values: CDR1 SGHNT, CDR2 YYREEE (reference sequence). Trimming cost V 0 bases and J 3 bases, with 9 bases left between them. The CDR3 bases are TGTGCCAGCAGCTTGGACAGGGCGGACTATGGCTACACCTTC. It is translated as CASSLDRADYGYTF.

DNA of the CDR3: TGTGCCAGCAGTGTGGACAGGGTAGGTCAGCCCCAGCATTTT. This sequence encodes CASSVDRVGQPQHF. This chain uses TRBV28 with TRBJ1-5; 8 bases fit TRBD1. CDR1 and CDR2 from the germline V gene are MDHEN and SYDVKM. This CDR3 spans 14 amino acids. The V segment lost 5 bases and the J segment 6 bases; nucleotides outside the gene matches: 6.

This clone was seen a single time. The J gene is TRBJ2-4, the V gene TRBV27; 10 nucleotides match TRBD2. TRBJ2-5 explains the end of the DNA better; the J call may be wrong. CDR1 and CDR2 (germline): MNHEY, SMNVEV (reference sequence). The length of the CDR3 is 13 residues. CDR3 nucleotide sequence: TGTGCCAGCAGTTCCTGGACTAGCGGGACCCAGTACTTC. Its translation is CASSSWTSGTQYF.